What follows describes a single T cell receptor (beta chain). As yet, its antigen is unknown. Trimming shortened V by 2 bases and J by 4 bases, and 9 bases separated the two germline ends. This CDR3 has 14 residues. Germline CDR1 SGHRS, CDR2 YFSETQ. Tregs were sorted as CD4+CD25+CD127-/low cells. After constant-region reverse-primer amplification, full-length variable regions underwent semi-nested PCR with Nested Universal Primer A. MiXCR was run by TCRdb on the 5' RACE reads, yielding one entry per CDR3 protein. The sample holds several thousand distinct CDR3 sequences, about three quarters seen once. Notes on the study in general: In terms of TCR gene usage, tumor memory CD4+ T cells clustered together with blood and lymph node memory CD4+ cells, as well as with lymph node naive CD4+ cells.

Material: tumor-infiltrating Tregs sorted from the breast tumor. The clonotype was recovered from a female donor with breast cancer. This sequence joins TRBV5-1 and TRBJ2-2; D not certain. The CDR3 sequence: CASSFDGPTGELFF. The CDR3 DNA follows: TGCGCCAGCAGCTTCGACGGACCCACCGGGGAGCTGTTTTTT. Supplemented by reference TRBV5-1 and TRBJ2-2, the full variable domain reads KAGVTQTPRYLIKTRGQQVTLSCSPISGHRSVSWYQQTPGQGLQFLFEYFSETQRNKGNFPGRFSGRQFSNSRSEMNVSTLELGDSALYLCASSFDGPTGELFFGEGSRLTVL.